The present T cell receptor (beta chain) was sequenced within a study of T cell repertoires in cytomegalovirus infection. Germline assignment: CDR1 SGHTA and CDR2 FQGNSA. The V gene end was trimmed by 1 base and the J gene end by 9 bases; junction bases not matched to a gene: 2. The CDR3 loop spans 14 amino acids. This clonotype occurred a few times. TCRdb reanalysed the reads using MiXCR and keeps one entry per CDR3 protein. Here the sample spans 300,000 to 450,000 distinct CDR3 sequences, around 18% being singletons. This TCR came from a human donor in good health (CMV status not recorded). Some clones in this sample may be carry-over from other donors' samples. The chain carries TRBV7-2 and TRBJ2-1, with TRBD2 matching 11 bases. The sequenced sample was PBMCs. CDR3 protein: CASSLGGLAVEQFF. Here the CDR3 DNA reads TGTGCCAGCAGCTTAGGGGGACTAGCGGTTGAGCAGTTCTTC. Filled out from reference TRBV7-2 and TRBJ2-1, the complete variable domain reads GAGVSQSPSNKVTEKGKDVELRCDPISGHTALYWYRQSLGQGLEFLIYFQGNSAPDKSGLPSDRFSAERTGGSVSTLTIQRTQQEDSAVYLCASSLGGLAVEQFFGPGTRLTVL.